At least ten counts were recorded for the clone carrying this TCR beta chain. These data come from a study of Graves' ophthalmopathy and Graves' hyperthyroidism. This CDR3 has 11 amino acids. Trimming shortened V by 1 base and J by 7 bases, and 4 bases separated the two germline ends. RNA transcripts yielded amplified TCR beta CDR3 regions. HTBI primers were used in a first-round RT-PCR, which preceded a second-round multiplex PCR. One entry per CDR3 protein results from TCRdb running MiXCR on the multiplex PCR reads. The sample shows 340,000 or so distinct CDR3 sequences, 17% of them seen only once. This TCR was recovered from an adult man with Graves' ophthalmopathy. Material: peripheral blood. The chain uses TRBV12-3 or TRBV12-4 and TRBJ2-5; D unresolved. The CDR3 sequence: CASSLVGTQYF. CDR3 DNA: TGTGCCAGCAGTTTAGTAGGGACCCAGTACTTC.